The 22 T cell receptor beta chains in this list originate from one sample, sequenced in a study of shared clonotypes between healthy human individuals. Clones were read by immunoSEQ multiplex PCR, and TCRdb kept only the in-frame ones, dropping some. The data hold over 2 million clones, with less than 95% observed a single time. Cells designated naive CD8 were CD45RO-negative and were positively selected for CCR7, with terminally differentiated effector memory CD45RA+ cells excluded. The source material was naive CD8+ T cells sorted from blood. These receptors were collected from a man in his late teens or twenties in good health.

For this clone: Different DNA sequences within this sample yield the same CDR3. The chain joins TRBV9 to TRBJ1-5; D gene ambiguous. Between the trimmed V and J ends, which lost 0 bases and 0 bases, there was a span of 4 bases. The CDR3 runs to 14 residues. The germline CDR1 and CDR2 sequences are SGDLS and YYNGEE. The CDR3 DNA follows: TGTGCCAGCAGCGTAGGTTATAGCAATCAGCCCCAGCATTTT. This sequence encodes CASSVGYSNQPQHF.

The rearrangement uses TRBV29-1 and TRBJ2-1; TRBD2 matches at 11 bases. With V trimmed by 5 bases and J by 8 bases, 8 bases remained unmatched. Germline lookup yields CDR1 SQVTM and CDR2 ANQGSEA. The CDR3 spans 14 residues. Here the CDR3 DNA reads TGCAGCGTTCCCTGGGGGACTAGCGGTCATGAGCAGTTCTTC. Encoded protein: CSVPWGTSGHEQFF.

This chain uses TRBV6-6 with TRBJ2-5, with D perhaps assigned TRBD1 or TRBD2 (5 bases each). CDR3 length equals 13 residues. The V and J ends lost 5 bases and 5 bases respectively, with 12 bases between them. The V gene's germline CDR1 is MNHNY and CDR2 SVGAGI (reference sequence). The CDR3 DNA follows: TGTGCCAGCAGTCCCGGGACCCGTGAGACCCAGTACTTC. Its protein is CASSPGTRETQYF.

The chain is built from TRBV29-1 and TRBJ2-1; 11 bases align to TRBD2. The CDR3 runs to 16 residues. Germline CDR1 SQVTM, CDR2 ANQGSEA. The junction had 7 bases not matched to a gene; V was cut back by 2 bases and J by 4 bases. In DNA form, the CDR3 reads TGCAGCGTTGAAAGTCTAGCGGGAGGACAATACAATGAGCAGTTCTTC. This codes for CSVESLAGGQYNEQFF.

This clone was seen just once. V is TRBV11-2 and J is TRBJ2-7; D remains ambiguous. The CDR3 runs 13 residues. CDR1 and CDR2 from the germline V gene are SGHAT and FQNNGV. Trimming took off 0 bases at V and 5 bases at J, with 8 bases between the two ends. CDR3 DNA sequence: TGTGCCAGCAGCTTAGAGCCGGGCGACGAGCAGTACTTC. Its protein product is CASSLEPGDEQYF. Combining the CDR3 with reference TRBV11-2 and TRBJ2-7 gives the whole variable domain EAGVAQSPRYKIIEKRQSVAFWCNPISGHATLYWYQQILGQGPKLLIQFQNNGVVDDSQLPKDRFSAERLKGVDSTLKIQPAKLEDSAVYLCASSLEPGDEQYFGPGTRLTVT.

This sequence joins TRBV6-6 and TRBJ1-3; a possible D gene is TRBD1 (6 bases). The CDR3 covers 15 residues. The V and J ends lost 4 bases and 0 bases respectively, with 10 bases between them. From germline, CDR1 is MNHNY and CDR2 SVGAGI (reference sequence). The CDR3 sequence is CASSSDRISGNTIYF. DNA of the CDR3: TGTGCCAGCAGTTCAGACAGGATCTCTGGAAACACCATATATTTT.

This clone appeared once. The chain recombines TRBV28 with TRBJ1-5; D might be TRBD1 (6 bases). CDR1 MDHEN and CDR2 SYDVKM come from the germline V gene. V was pared by 10 bases and J by 3 bases, with 22 bases between. The CDR3 contains 16 residues. As DNA, the CDR3 is TGTGCCACCGGGGCAGGGGACGGAGATTTCAATCAGCCCCAGCATTTT. This encodes CATGAGDGDFNQPQHF.

The gene calls are TRBV11-1 and TRBJ1-2, with a weak D call TRBD1 (5 bases). V was pared by 3 bases and J by 1 base, with 6 bases between. CDR1 is SGHAT, CDR2 FQDESV, per germline (reference sequence). CDR3 length: 13 amino acids. The CDR3 DNA reads as TGTGCCAGCAGCTTTAGGGGTAACTATGGCTACACCTTC. Its protein is CASSFRGNYGYTF.

The chain has TRBV30 and TRBJ2-7; D remains unclear. V lost 2 bases and J 7 bases, leaving 15 bases between the germline ends. In germline, CDR1 is GTSNPN, CDR2 SVGIG (reference sequence). The CDR3 runs 13 residues. The CDR3 DNA sequence: TGTGCCTGGAGTTCGGTGGCCTGGGGTGAGCAGTACTTC. This gives the protein CAWSSVAWGEQYF.

The chain links TRBV27 to TRBJ2-5; possible D gene TRBD2, 7 bases. Trimming pared 4 bases from V and 5 bases from J, leaving 17 bases between. The CDR3 is 15 residues long. CDR1 is MNHEY and CDR2 is SMNVEV in the germline V gene (reference sequence). CDR3 in amino acids: CASSSGTTRGETQYF. CDR3 nucleotide sequence: TGTGCCAGCAGTTCAGGGACTACCAGGGGCGAGACCCAGTACTTC.

The chain is built from TRBV7-9 and TRBJ2-1, with 8 bases aligning to TRBD2. The CDR3 has 16 amino acids. Trimming at V came to 5 bases and at J to 7 bases, leaving 13 bases not matched to a gene. The germline CDR1 and CDR2 sequences are SEHNR and FQNEAQ (reference sequence). Here the CDR3 reads CASSPTGTRAWNEQFF. In nucleotides, the CDR3 is TGTGCCAGCAGCCCCACTGGGACTAGAGCTTGGAATGAGCAGTTCTTC. The complete variable domain, with remaining parts taken from reference TRBV7-9 and TRBJ2-1, reads DTGVSQNPRHKITKRGQNVTFRCDPISEHNRLYWYRQTLGQGPEFLTYFQNEAQLEKSRLLSDRFSAERPKGSFSTLEIQRTEQGDSAMYLCASSPTGTRAWNEQFFGPGTRLTVL.

The chain uses TRBV7-9 and TRBJ2-5; tentative D call: TRBD1 (5 bases). Germline V gives CDR1 SEHNR, CDR2 FQNEAQ (reference sequence). Trimming took 0 bases from V and 5 from J, leaving 19 bases between them. The CDR3 consists of 17 residues. The CDR3 sequence is CASSLAGREHRWETQYF. Here the CDR3 DNA reads TGTGCCAGCAGCTTAGCGGGCAGGGAACACCGTTGGGAGACCCAGTACTTC.

A remark on this clone: Additional DNA sequences in this sample encode the identical CDR3. V and J are TRBV9 and TRBJ2-7; 9 positions match TRBD1. This CDR3 has 15 residues. V lost 5 bases and J lost 2; bases outside the gene matches: 8. Germline CDR1 SGDLS, CDR2 YYNGEE. CDR3 DNA sequence: TGTGCCAGCAGTGCGGGACAGGGAAGAACCTACGAGCAGTACTTC. Its translation is CASSAGQGRTYEQYF.

The chain recombines TRBV7-2 with TRBJ1-1; TRBD1 agrees at 11 bases. Germline CDR1 SGHTA, CDR2 FQGNSA. V dropped 4 bases and J dropped 0; count of bases not matched to a gene: 4. This CDR3 comprises 16 residues. The CDR3 bases are TGTGCCAGCAGCTCATGGACAGGGGGCATGAACACTGAAGCTTTCTTT. This sequence encodes CASSSWTGGMNTEAFF.

The chain combines TRBV7-8 with TRBJ1-4, with 8 bases fitting TRBD1. V lost 5 bases, J lost 6 bases, and 8 bases stayed unmatched. CDR1 and CDR2 (germline): SGHVS, FQNEAQ. The CDR3 contains 15 residues. CDR3 nucleotide sequence: TGTGCCAGCAGCCCCTGGACAGGGTGGGATGAAAAACTGTTTTTT. Translation: CASSPWTGWDEKLFF.

The chain uses TRBV7-2 and TRBJ2-3; TRBD1 is a possible D gene (5 bases). Germline values: CDR1 SGHTA, CDR2 FQGNSA. CDR3 length equals 17 residues. V lost 8 bases to trimming and J lost 0 bases, with 21 bases between them. The CDR3 here is CASWQVPGISSTDTQYF. The CDR3 coding sequence is TGTGCCAGCTGGCAGGTTCCAGGGATTTCTAGCACAGATACGCAGTATTTT.

This clone was observed once. Other DNA sequences in the sample encode the same CDR3. V and J are TRBV28 and TRBJ1-3, with TRBD1 identical over 7 bases. Germline assignment: CDR1 MDHEN and CDR2 SYDVKM. V lost 6 bases, J lost 0 bases, and 8 bases stayed unmatched. The CDR3 has 16 amino acids. This CDR3 is CASRSGQALSGNTIYF. CDR3 nucleotide sequence: TGTGCCAGCAGGTCCGGACAGGCACTCTCTGGAAACACCATATATTTT.

This chain uses TRBV9 with TRBJ2-6, with D tentatively TRBD1 (6 bases). Germline V gives CDR1 SGDLS, CDR2 YYNGEE. The CDR3 runs to 17 residues. The V gene lost 0 bases and the J gene lost 1 base, with 11 bases spanning the gap. DNA of the CDR3: TGTGCCAGCAGCGTAGTAGGGGGACATTCTGGGGCCAACGTCCTGACTTTC. Residues: CASSVVGGHSGANVLTF. Together with reference TRBV9 and TRBJ2-6, the CDR3 gives the full variable domain: DSGVTQTPKHLITATGQRVTLRCSPRSGDLSVYWYQQSLDQGLQFLIQYYNGEERAKGNILERFSAQQFPDLHSELNLSSLELGDSALYFCASSVVGGHSGANVLTFGAGSRLTVL.

This clone was detected only once. Other nucleotide sequences from this sample produce the same CDR3. V usage is TRBV15 and J usage is TRBJ1-1, with unresolved D. CDR1 LNHNV and CDR2 YYDKDF come from the germline V gene (reference sequence). This CDR3 comprises 12 residues. The V and J ends lost 5 bases and 0 bases respectively, with 4 bases between them. The CDR3 here is CATSGLNTEAFF. CDR3 DNA sequence: TGTGCCACCAGCGGATTGAACACTGAAGCTTTCTTT. The whole variable domain, filled in from reference TRBV15 and TRBJ1-1, reads DAMVIQNPRYQVTQFGKPVTLSCSQTLNHNVMYWYQQKSSQAPKLLFHYYDKDFNNEADTPDNFQSRRPNTSFCFLDIRSPGLGDTAMYLCATSGLNTEAFFGQGTRLTVV.

As concerns this clone: Different DNA sequences within this sample yield the same CDR3. The rearrangement joins TRBV4-3 to TRBJ1-5; 7 bases line up with TRBD1. Trimming removed 4 bases from V and 3 bases from J; junction bases left unmatched: 6. CDR1 is LGHNA and CDR2 is YSLEER in the germline V gene. This CDR3 region has 15 residues. This CDR3 reads CASSRLTGPNQPQHF. The CDR3 DNA sequence: TGCGCCAGCAGCCGGCTGACAGGGCCCAATCAGCCCCAGCATTTT.

V is TRBV5-6 and J is TRBJ1-2, with 7 nucleotides matching TRBD1. The germline CDR1 and CDR2 sequences are SGHDT and YYEEEE. The CDR3 sequence is 14 residues long. After removal of 4 bases from V and 3 bases from J, the junction contained 6 bases not matched to a gene. The CDR3 protein is CASSLDRTDYGYTF. The CDR3 DNA reads TGTGCCAGCAGCCTGGACAGGACGGACTATGGCTACACCTTC.

This rearrangement joins TRBV28 to TRBJ2-7, with 10 positions matching TRBD2. After removal of 3 bases from V and 3 bases from J, the junction contained 2 bases not matched to a gene. Germline loops: CDR1 MDHEN, CDR2 SYDVKM. This CDR3 spans 14 amino acids. CDR3 protein: CASSFWTSGYEQYF. CDR3 bases: TGTGCCAGCAGTTTCTGGACTAGCGGCTACGAGCAGTACTTC.